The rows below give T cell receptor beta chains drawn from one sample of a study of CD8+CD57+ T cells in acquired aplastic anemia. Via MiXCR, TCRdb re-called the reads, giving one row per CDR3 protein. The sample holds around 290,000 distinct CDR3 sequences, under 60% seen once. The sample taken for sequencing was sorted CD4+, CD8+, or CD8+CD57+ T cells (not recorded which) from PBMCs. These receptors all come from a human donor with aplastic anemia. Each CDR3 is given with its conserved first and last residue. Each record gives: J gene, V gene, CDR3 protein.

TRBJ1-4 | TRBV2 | CASRVDMPEKLFF
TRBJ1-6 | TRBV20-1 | CSASGSSYNSPLHF
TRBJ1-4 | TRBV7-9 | CASSLTDRSSEKLFF
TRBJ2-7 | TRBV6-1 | CASSDRAGGDEQYF
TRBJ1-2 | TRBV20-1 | CSASEGSGVGYTF
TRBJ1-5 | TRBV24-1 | CATSDLDSNQPQHF
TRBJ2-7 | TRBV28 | CASRSNRLLSYEQYF
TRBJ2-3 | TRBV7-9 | CASSLGQGVDTQYF
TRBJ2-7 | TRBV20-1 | CSARDTGTGYYEQYF
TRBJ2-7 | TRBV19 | CASSIGPTYEQYF
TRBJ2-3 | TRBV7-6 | CASSFSGGTDTQYF
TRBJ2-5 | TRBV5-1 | CASGTEGASSQYF
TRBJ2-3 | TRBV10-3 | CAISESGRGSTDTQYF
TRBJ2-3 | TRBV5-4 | CASSLVELGTDTQYF
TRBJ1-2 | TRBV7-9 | CASTPRQHQNYGYTF
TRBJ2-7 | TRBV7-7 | CASSLGLAGEQYF
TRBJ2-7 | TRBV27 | CASSDTGRGLTYEQYF
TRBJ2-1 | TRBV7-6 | CASSLGATLQFF
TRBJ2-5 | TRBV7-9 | CASILAKGGRETQYF
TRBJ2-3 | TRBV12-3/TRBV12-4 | CASRNRDRVTDTQYF
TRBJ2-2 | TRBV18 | CASSRYSGLNTGELFF
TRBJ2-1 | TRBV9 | CASSVEGSDWHEQFF
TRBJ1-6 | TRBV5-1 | CASSLAGTNYNSPLHF
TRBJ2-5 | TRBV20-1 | CSAKGSGRETQYF
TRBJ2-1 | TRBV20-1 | CSARSLGQETNEQFF
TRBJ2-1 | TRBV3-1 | CASSPGDRYNEQFF
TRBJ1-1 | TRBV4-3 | CASSQGPWAEAFF
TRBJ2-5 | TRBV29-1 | CSVELGGLAETQYF
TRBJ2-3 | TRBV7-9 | CASSPQGGIERGQYF
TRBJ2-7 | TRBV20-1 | CSARDGEGPYEQYF
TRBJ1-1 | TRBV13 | CASSRRGGQGSEAFF
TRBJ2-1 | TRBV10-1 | CASSNSNEQFF
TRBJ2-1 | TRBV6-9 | CASSYSGAGNEQFF
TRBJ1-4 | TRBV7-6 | CASSLGQGREKLFF
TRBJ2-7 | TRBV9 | CASSFGGGENGQYF
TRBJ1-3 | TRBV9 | CASSVGRALGNTIYF
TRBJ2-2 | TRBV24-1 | CATSDFVLAGSTGELFF
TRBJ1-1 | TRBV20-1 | CSASDGNTEAFF
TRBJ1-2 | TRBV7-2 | CASSLDRGDPYGYTF
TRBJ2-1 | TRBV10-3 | CAISESRGGSYNEQFF
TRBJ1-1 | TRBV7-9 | CASSLGLPGYATEAFF
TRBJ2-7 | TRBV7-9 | CASSSGAWRIYEQYF
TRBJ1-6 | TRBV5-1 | CASSLTTGGAGNSPLHF
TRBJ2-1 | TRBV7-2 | CASSKRWSGSGSYNEQFF
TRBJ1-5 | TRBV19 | CASSIPTGETRSNQPQHF
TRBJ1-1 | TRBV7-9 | CASSSTQGRGENTEAFF
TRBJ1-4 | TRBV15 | CATSILQVANEKLFF
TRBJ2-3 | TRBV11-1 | CASSYPSLADTQYF